This T cell receptor beta chain was recovered during a study of blood T cells in healthy people across ages. A second PCR of about 7 to 12 cycles used a sample-barcoded 5' primer and a J-beta primer mix. TCRdb re-derived calls from the 5' RACE reads in MiXCR, one entry per CDR3 protein. The sample contains about 1.8 million distinct CDR3 sequences, about 49% of which appear only once. The sample holds a few counts of this clonotype. After removal of 1 base from V and 8 bases from J, the junction contained 8 bases not matched to a gene. Germline assignment: CDR1 MGHDK and CDR2 SYGVNS. This CDR3 is 16 amino acids long.

The sample comprised blood. The receptor's source is a woman aged 40 to 55 in good health. The rearrangement joins TRBV25-1 to TRBJ1-4, with TRBD1 identical over 9 bases. CDR3 DNA sequence: TGTGCCAGCAGTGAATCGACGGGACAGGGTTTGGAAAAACTGTTTTTT. Translating gives CASSESTGQGLEKLFF.